This TCR beta chain comes out of a study of identical twins. The table lists this clonotype with a few counts. MiXCR was run by TCRdb on the 5' RACE reads, yielding one entry per CDR3 protein. The sample lists 500,000 to 650,000 distinct CDR3 sequences, under 8.5% seen once, with less than 2% in the top ten. Trimming shortened V by 5 bases and J by 5 bases, and 18 bases separated the two germline ends. Germline lookup yields CDR1 MNHEY and CDR2 SMNVEV (reference sequence). The CDR3 is made up of 16 amino acids. These same records also appear under a second study, on yellow fever vaccine responses in identical twins.

The sequence was collected from a woman under 30 in good health. The rearrangement joins TRBV27 to TRBJ2-2; D possibly corresponds to TRBD2 (6 bases). Sequences were obtained from PBMCs. The CDR3 coding sequence is TGTGCCAGCAGTCCCCCTCCCAGTCGGGGGACCGGGGAGCTGTTTTTT. Protein product: CASSPPPSRGTGELFF.